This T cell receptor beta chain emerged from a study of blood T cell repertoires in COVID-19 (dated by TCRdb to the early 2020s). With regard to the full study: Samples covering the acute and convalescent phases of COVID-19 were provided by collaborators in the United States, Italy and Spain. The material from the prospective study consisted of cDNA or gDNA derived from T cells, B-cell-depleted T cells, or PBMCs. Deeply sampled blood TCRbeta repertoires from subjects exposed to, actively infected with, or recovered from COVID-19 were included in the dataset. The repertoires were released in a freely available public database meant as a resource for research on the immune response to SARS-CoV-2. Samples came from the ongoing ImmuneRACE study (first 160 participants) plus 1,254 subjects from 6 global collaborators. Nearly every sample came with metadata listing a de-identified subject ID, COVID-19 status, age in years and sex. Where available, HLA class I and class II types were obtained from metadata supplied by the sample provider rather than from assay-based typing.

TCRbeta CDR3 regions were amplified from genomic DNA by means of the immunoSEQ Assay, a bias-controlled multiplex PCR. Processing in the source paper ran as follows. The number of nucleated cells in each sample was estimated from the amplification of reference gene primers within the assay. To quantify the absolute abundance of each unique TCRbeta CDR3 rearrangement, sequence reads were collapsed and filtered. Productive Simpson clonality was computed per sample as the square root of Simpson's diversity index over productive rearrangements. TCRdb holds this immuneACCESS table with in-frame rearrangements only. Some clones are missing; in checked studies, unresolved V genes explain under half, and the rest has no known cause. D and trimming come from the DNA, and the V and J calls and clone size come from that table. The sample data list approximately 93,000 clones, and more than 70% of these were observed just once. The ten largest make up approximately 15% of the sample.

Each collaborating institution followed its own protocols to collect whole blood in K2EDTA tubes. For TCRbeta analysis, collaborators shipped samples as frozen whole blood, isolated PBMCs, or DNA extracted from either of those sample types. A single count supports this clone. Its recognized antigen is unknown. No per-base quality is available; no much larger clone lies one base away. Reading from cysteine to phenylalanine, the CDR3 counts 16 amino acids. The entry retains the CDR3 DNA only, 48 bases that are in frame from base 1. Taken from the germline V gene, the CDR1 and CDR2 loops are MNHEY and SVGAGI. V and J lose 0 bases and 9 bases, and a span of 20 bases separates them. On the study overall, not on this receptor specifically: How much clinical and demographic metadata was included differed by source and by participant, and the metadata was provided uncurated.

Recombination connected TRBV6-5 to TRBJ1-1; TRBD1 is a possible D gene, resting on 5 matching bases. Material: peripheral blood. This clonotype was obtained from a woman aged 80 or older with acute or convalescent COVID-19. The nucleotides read TGTGCCAGCAGTTACTCGATGGGGGGAACGAGCCAACAAGCTTTCTTT. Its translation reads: CASSYSMGGTSQQAFF.